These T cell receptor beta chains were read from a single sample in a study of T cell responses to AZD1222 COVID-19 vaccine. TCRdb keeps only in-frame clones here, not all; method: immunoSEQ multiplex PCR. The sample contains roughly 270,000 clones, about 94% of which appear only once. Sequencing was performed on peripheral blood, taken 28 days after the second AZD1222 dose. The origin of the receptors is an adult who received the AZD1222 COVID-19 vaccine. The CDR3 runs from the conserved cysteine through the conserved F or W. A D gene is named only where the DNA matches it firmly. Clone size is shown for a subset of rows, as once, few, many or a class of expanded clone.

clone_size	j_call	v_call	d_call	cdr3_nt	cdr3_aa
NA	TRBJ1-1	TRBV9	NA	TGTGCCAGCAGCGTAGGAGGGACCGCTGGGCCTGAAGCTTTCTTT	CASSVGGTAGPEAFF
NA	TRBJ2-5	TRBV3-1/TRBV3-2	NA	TGTGCCAGCAGCTTCTCTCGACACATCCAAGAGACCCAGTACTTC	CASSFSRHIQETQYF
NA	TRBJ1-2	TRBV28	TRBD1	TGTGCCAGCAGCAGCGGGACAGGGGCACAGGGCTACACCTTC	CASSSGTGAQGYTF
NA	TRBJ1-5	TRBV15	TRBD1	TGTGCCACCAGAACAGGGGACCAGCCCCAGCATTTT	CATRTGDQPQHF
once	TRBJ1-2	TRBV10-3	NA	TGTGCCATCAGTGTCTCACAGGGATACTATGGCTACACCTTC	CAISVSQGYYGYTF
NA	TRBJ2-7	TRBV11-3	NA	TGTGCCAGCAGCTTAGCCCCCGGGCCGACCTACGAGCAGTACTTC	CASSLAPGPTYEQYF
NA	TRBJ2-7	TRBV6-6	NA	TGTGCCAGCGGAACGAGGGACTACGAGCAGTACTTC	CASGTRDYEQYF
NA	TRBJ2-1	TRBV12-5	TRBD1	TGTGCTAGTGGTTTAGGAGGGACAGGGGGCGAGCAGTTCTTC	CASGLGGTGGEQFF
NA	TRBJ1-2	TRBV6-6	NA	TGTGCCAGCATCCCACCCGGGGGGGGAGGCTACACCTTC	CASIPPGGGGYTF
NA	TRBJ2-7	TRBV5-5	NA	TGTGCCAGCAGCTTGGCCTTTGGGGGCGAGCAGTACTTC	CASSLAFGGEQYF
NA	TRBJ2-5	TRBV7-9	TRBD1	TGTGCCAGCAGCTCATCACCGGGACAGGGTCTTGAGACCCAGTACTTC	CASSSSPGQGLETQYF
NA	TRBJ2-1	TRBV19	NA	TGTGCCAGTAGTATAGCTTTGGGGTCTTTTTACAATGAGCAGTTCTTC	CASSIALGSFYNEQFF
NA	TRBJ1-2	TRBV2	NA	TGTGCCACCAGTAAAGGGCAGGACTATGGCTACACCTTC	CATSKGQDYGYTF
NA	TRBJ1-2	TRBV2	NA	TGTGCCAGCAGGTCTCCGGGACGCGGGGACTATGGCTACACCTTC	CASRSPGRGDYGYTF
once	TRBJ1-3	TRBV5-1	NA	TGCGCCAGCAGCCCCGGGACTGCTGGAAACACCATATATTTT	CASSPGTAGNTIYF
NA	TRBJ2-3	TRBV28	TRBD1	TGTGCCAGCAGTCCGTTCCGGGACAGGGTCAAAGATACGCAGTATTTT	CASSPFRDRVKDTQYF
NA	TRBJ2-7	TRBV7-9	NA	TGTGCCAGCAGCCCCTTTGGTGGGTACGAGCAGTACTTC	CASSPFGGYEQYF
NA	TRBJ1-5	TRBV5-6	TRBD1	TGTGCCAGCAGTTCCCGGGACAGTTACCATCAGCCCCAGCATTTT	CASSSRDSYHQPQHF
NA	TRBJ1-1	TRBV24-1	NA	TGTGCCACCAGTGACCTTTTGAACACTGAAGCTTTCTTT	CATSDLLNTEAFF
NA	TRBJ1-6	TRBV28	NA	TGTGCCAGCAGTCCTCCCCCCCCTAATTCACCCCTCCACTTT	CASSPPPPNSPLHF
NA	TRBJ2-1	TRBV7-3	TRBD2	TGTGCCAGCAGCTTAAGGCGGGAGGCCTACAATGAGCAGTTCTTC	CASSLRREAYNEQFF
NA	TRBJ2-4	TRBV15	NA	TGTGCCACCAGCAGAGATCATACGCAAGGGGACATTCAGTACTTC	CATSRDHTQGDIQYF
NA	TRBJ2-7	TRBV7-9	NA	TGTGCCAGCACCCCGACGGGCGGAGGCTCCTACGAGCAGTACTTC	CASTPTGGGSYEQYF
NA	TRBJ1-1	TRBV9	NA	TGTGCCAGCTCCCCCAGGGCCACACACTCAAACACTGAAGCTTTCTTT	CASSPRATHSNTEAFF
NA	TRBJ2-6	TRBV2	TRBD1	TGTGCCAGCACGATGGACAGGTGGGGATCTGGGGCCAACGTCCTGACTTTC	CASTMDRWGSGANVLTF
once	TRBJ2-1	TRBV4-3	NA	TGCGCCAGCAGCCGGCAGGGAGCTACAGGGCAAAGGAATGAGCAGTTCTTC	CASSRQGATGQRNEQFF
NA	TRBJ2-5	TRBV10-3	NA	TGTGCCACCCGCGCTGGGGCCGGGACCCAGTACTTC	CATRAGAGTQYF
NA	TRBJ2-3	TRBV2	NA	TGTGCCAGCAGTGAAGAGGGCAGGGGCGGAGATACGCAGTATTTT	CASSEEGRGGDTQYF
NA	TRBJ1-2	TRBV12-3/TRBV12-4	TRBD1	TGTGCCAGCAGTCCGACAGGGTATGGCTACACCTTC	CASSPTGYGYTF
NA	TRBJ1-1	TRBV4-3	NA	TGCGCCAGCAGCCAAGATTGGGGCAGGGTGAACACTGAAGCTTTCTTT	CASSQDWGRVNTEAFF
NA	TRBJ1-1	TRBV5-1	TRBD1	TGCGCCAGCAGCTTACAGGGGGCAGATACTGAAGCTTTCTTT	CASSLQGADTEAFF
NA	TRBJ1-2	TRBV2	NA	TGTGCCAGCGGGGCAGGGACGAACTATGGCTACACCTTC	CASGAGTNYGYTF
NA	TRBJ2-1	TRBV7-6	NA	TGTGCCAGCAGTTCAGGGGCGGGTTCTTACAATGAGCAGTTCTTC	CASSSGAGSYNEQFF
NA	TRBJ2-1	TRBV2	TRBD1	TGTGCCAGCAGCTACGGGACAGGGGGCTACAATGAGCAGTTCTTC	CASSYGTGGYNEQFF
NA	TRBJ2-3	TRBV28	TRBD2	TGTGCCAGCCTTATGGGGGGAGGGGGCACAGATACGCAGTATTTT	CASLMGGGGTDTQYF
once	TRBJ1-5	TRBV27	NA	TGTGCCAGCAGTTTGTCGTTGAGCCGTCAGCCCCAGCATTTT	CASSLSLSRQPQHF
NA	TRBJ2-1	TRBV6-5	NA	TGTGCCAGCCGCCTGGGGGGCGGTCGCTACAATGAGCAGTTCTTC	CASRLGGGRYNEQFF
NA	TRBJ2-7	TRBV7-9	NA	TGTGCCAGCAGCTTAAAATACAGTTCAGACAGCAAAAAAGTCTACGAGCAGTACTTC	CASSLKYSSDSKKVYEQYF
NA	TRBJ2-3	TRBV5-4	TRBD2	TGTGCCAGCAGCTTATCTAGCGGGAGGACAGATACGCAGTATTTT	CASSLSSGRTDTQYF
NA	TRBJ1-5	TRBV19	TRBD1	TGTGCCAGTAGTTCCCTAGAGGGGGCCACTCAGCCCCAGCATTTT	CASSSLEGATQPQHF
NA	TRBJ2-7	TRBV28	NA	TGTGCCAGCAGTTTAGGGGGGTCGGAGCCCCTGGGGCAGTACTTC	CASSLGGSEPLGQYF
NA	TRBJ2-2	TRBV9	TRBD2	TGTGCCAGCAGCGTAGCCGGCGGGGGGTCGATCGGGGAGCTGTTTTTT	CASSVAGGGSIGELFF